The 5 T cell receptor beta chains below all came from one sample that was sequenced in a study of CD8+CD57+ T cells in acquired aplastic anemia. Patients picked for sequencing had shown CD8+CD57+ cell expansion detected by flow cytometry. According to the study, genomic DNA was the template for TCR beta VDJ and CDR3 profiling. From the reads, TCRdb called clonotypes with MiXCR, one entry per CDR3 protein. The profile shows 150,000 to 200,000 distinct CDR3 sequences, approximately 51% of them singletons. Source material: sorted CD4+, CD8+, or CD8+CD57+ T cells (not recorded which) from PBMCs. All receptors come from a human donor with aplastic anemia.

The chain carries TRBV2 and TRBJ1-5; D unclear. The CDR3 sequence is 14 residues long. The germline V gene encodes CDR1 SNHLY and CDR2 FYNNEI. The V gene lost 6 bases and the J gene lost 1 base, with 10 bases spanning the gap. The chain's CDR3 is CASSRGSSNQPQHF. In DNA form, the CDR3 reads TGTGCCAGCAGCCGGGGTTCAAGCAATCAGCCCCAGCATTTT. Based on the CDR3 plus reference TRBV2 and TRBJ1-5, the full variable domain is EPEVTQTPSHQVTQMGQEVILRCVPISNHLYFYWYRQILGQKVEFLVSFYNNEISEKSEIFDDQFSVERPDGSNFTLKIRSTKLEDSAMYFCASSRGSSNQPQHFGDGTRLSIL.

J is TRBJ1-4 and V is TRBV2, with 9 positions matching TRBD1. CDR1 is SNHLY, CDR2 FYNNEI, per germline. The CDR3 has 14 residues. Trimming took 6 bases from V and 5 from J; bases not matched to a gene: 4. The CDR3 coding sequence is TGTGCCAGCAGCGGAGGACAGGGGAATGAAAAACTGTTTTTT. Translation: CASSGGQGNEKLFF.

This clonotype was counted between two and nine times. The chain employs TRBV2 and TRBJ2-1; TRBD2 agrees at 9 bases. The length of the CDR3 is 15 residues. Trimming took 11 bases from V and 1 from J; bases not matched to a gene: 9. CDR1 is SNHLY, CDR2 FYNNEI, per germline. The CDR3 loop is CAEGGSGRSYNEQFF. In DNA, the CDR3 is TGTGCCGAAGGGGGTAGCGGGAGATCCTACAATGAGCAGTTCTTC.

The chain employs TRBV10-3 and TRBJ2-3; maybe TRBD2 (5 bases). This CDR3 region has 20 residues. Trimming left V 0 bases short and J 2 bases short, with 24 bases between. The V gene's germline CDR1 is ENHRY and CDR2 SYGVKD. Here the CDR3 DNA reads TGTGCCATCAGTGAGTCGGGAATCCGGAGTCTAGCTAGGGACACAGATACGCAGTATTTT. It encodes CAISESGIRSLARDTDTQYF.

The rearrangement links TRBV19 to TRBJ1-1; TRBD1 might be the D (5 bases). The V gene lost 4 bases and the J gene lost 10 bases, with 19 bases spanning the gap. The CDR3 runs to 14 residues. Germline V gene lookup returns CDR1 LNHDA and CDR2 SQIVND (reference sequence). The CDR3 nucleotides read TGTGCCAGTAGTAGTGGGGCAGGGAGGGTTGGAGCTTTCTTT. Amino acids: CASSSGAGRVGAFF.